This paragraph covers one TCR beta chain sequence. The antigen is undetermined. This CDR3 region has 18 residues. The J segment lost 3 bases and the V segment lost 7 bases, leaving 17 bases of the junction unmatched. Per germline, CDR1 MRHNA and CDR2 SNTAGT. This entry comes from a study of cytomegalovirus exposure and HLA in healthy donors. General study points: In an earlier analysis, most TCR beta V segments were productive about 87% or about 30% of the time.

A multiplex PCR was run with 60 Vbeta primers and 13 Jbeta primers. Clones were read by immunoSEQ multiplex PCR, and TCRdb kept only the in-frame ones, dropping some. The data hold roughly 98,000 clones, with around 77% observed a single time. The genes are TRBV6-4 and TRBJ1-5; 8 bases are a match to TRBD1. The receptor was isolated from a man aged 40-49 years in good health and CMV-seronegative. The sequenced sample consisted of PBMCs. CDR3 protein: CASNQPYRGSFPNQPQHF. The CDR3 region has the DNA TGTGCCAGCAACCAACCCTACAGGGGGTCTTTCCCCAATCAGCCCCAGCATTTT.